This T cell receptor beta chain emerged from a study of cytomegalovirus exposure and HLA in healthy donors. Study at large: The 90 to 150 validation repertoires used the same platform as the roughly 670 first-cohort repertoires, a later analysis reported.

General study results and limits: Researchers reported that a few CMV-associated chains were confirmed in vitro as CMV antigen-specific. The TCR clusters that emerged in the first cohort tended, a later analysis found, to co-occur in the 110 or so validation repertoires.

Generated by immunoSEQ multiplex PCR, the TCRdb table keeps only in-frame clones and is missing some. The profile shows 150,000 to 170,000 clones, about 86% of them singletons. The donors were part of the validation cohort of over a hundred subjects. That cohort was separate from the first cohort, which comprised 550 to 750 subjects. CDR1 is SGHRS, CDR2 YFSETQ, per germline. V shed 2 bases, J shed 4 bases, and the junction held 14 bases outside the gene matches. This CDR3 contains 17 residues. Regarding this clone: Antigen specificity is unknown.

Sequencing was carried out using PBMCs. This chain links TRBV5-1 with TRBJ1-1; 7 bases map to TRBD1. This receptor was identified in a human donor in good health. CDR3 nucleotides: TGCGCCAGCAGCTTCCGGGACAGTGGGATGGGACGCACTGAAGCTTTCTTT. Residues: CASSFRDSGMGRTEAFF.